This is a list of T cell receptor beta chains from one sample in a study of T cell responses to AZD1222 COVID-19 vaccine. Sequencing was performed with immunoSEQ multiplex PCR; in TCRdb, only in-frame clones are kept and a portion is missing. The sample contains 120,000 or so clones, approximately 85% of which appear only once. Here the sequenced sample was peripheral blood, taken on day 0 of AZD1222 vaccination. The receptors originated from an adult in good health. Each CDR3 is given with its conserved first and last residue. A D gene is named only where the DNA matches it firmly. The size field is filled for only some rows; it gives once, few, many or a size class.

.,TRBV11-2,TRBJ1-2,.,TGTGCCAGCAGCTTCCCACAGGGTCGGAATGGCTACACCTTC,CASSFPQGRNGYTF
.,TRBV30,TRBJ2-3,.,TGTGCCTGGAGCCTACCGGGTCTCCTCCGATACGTAGATACGCAGTATTTT,CAWSLPGLLRYVDTQYF
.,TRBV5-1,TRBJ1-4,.,TGCGCCAGCAGCCTAGGACCGGGACGGGATGAAAAACTGTTTTTT,CASSLGPGRDEKLFF
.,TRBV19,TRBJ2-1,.,TGTGCCAGTAGTGTCACAGGAAGGAGCTCCTACAATGAGCAGTTCTTC,CASSVTGRSSYNEQFF
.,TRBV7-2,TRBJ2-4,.,TGTGCCAGCAGCTTAGCTACCACTAGCGCCAAAAACATTCAGTACTTC,CASSLATTSAKNIQYF
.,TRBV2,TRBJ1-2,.,TGTGCCAGCAGGGACCAGGGGTCCTATGGCTACACCTTC,CASRDQGSYGYTF
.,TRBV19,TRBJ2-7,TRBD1,TGTGCCAGCCTCGGGACAGGGGTGTCCGAGCAGTACTTC,CASLGTGVSEQYF
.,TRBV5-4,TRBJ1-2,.,TGTGCCAGCAGCTCCGGGGGAAACTATGGCTACACCTTC,CASSSGGNYGYTF
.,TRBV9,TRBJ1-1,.,TGTGCCAGCAGCCCCCGGTGGGGGGACGCCCATGAAGCTTTCTTT,CASSPRWGDAHEAFF
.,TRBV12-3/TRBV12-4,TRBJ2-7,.,TGTGCCAGCAGTTCCGCTGCCTCCCACGAGCAGTACTTC,CASSSAASHEQYF
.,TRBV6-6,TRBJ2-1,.,TGTGCCAGCAGTTACCTAGAATACGATGAGCAGTTCTTC,CASSYLEYDEQFF
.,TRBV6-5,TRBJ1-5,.,TGTGCCAGCAGGTGGGGCGGGAGCAATCAGCCCCAGCATTTT,CASRWGGSNQPQHF
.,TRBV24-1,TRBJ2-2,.,TGTGCCACCAGTGATACCTCGGGACTGCCCTACACCGGGGAGCTGTTTTTT,CATSDTSGLPYTGELFF
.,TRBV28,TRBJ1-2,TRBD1,TGTGCCAGCAGTTGGGGACAGGGGATTGGCTACACCTTC,CASSWGQGIGYTF
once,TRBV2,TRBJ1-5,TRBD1,TGTGCCAGCAGCCGGGACAGACCAAATCAGCCCCAGCATTTT,CASSRDRPNQPQHF
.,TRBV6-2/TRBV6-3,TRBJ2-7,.,TGTGCCAGCAGTTCCTACTACGAGCAGTACTTC,CASSSYYEQYF
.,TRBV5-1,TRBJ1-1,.,TGCGCCAGCAGCCTGATGGGGGATTGGGGTCGCACTGAAGCTTTCTTT,CASSLMGDWGRTEAFF
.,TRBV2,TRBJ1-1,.,TGTGCCAGCAGTGAACACACGAACAGACCTGAAGCTTTCTTT,CASSEHTNRPEAFF
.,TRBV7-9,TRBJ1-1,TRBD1,TGTGCCAGCAGCCACTCAGGGGGCCGCACTGAAGCTTTCTTT,CASSHSGGRTEAFF
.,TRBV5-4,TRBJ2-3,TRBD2,TGTGCCAGCAGCATGGGACTAGCGGGGGAGGGAGATACGCAGTATTTT,CASSMGLAGEGDTQYF
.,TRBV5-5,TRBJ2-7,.,TGTGCCAGCAGCCCGGGGGGGCAGGGGGTCTACGAGCAGTACTTC,CASSPGGQGVYEQYF
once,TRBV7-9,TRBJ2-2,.,TGTGCCAGCAGGAACACCGGGGAGCTGTTTTTT,CASRNTGELFF
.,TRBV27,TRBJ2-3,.,TGTGCCAGCACCCTGAGGGGTTCCGACAGGTACACAGATACGCAGTATTTT,CASTLRGSDRYTDTQYF
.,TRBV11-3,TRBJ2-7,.,TGTGCCAGCAGCCCAGACTCCCAGAGCTCCTACGAGCAGTACTTC,CASSPDSQSSYEQYF
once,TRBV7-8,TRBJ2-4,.,TGTGCCAGCAGCTTAGTAAAGGGAGTTACTCTAGCCAAAAACATTCAGTACTTC,CASSLVKGVTLAKNIQYF
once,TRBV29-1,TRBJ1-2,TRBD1,TGCAGCGTCAGACAGGGGGCGATAATTCACGGCTACACCTTC,CSVRQGAIIHGYTF
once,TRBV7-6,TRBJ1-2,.,TGTGCCAGCAGCTCCCGTGAGGGGTTAAGTAACTATGGCTACACCTTC,CASSSREGLSNYGYTF
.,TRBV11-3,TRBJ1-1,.,TGTGCCAGCAGCTTTCAGGGAAACATGAACACTGAAGCTTTCTTT,CASSFQGNMNTEAFF
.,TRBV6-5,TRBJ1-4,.,TGTGCCAGCAGCCAGGCTTCAAGTAATGAAAAACTGTTTTTT,CASSQASSNEKLFF
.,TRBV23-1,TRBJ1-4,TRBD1,TGCGCCAGCAGTTTCGGGACAGGGGACAATTCTAATGAAAAACTGTTTTTT,CASSFGTGDNSNEKLFF
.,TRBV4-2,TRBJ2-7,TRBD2,TGTGCCAGCAGCCAAGCGGGGGGGCCTGAGCAGTACTTC,CASSQAGGPEQYF
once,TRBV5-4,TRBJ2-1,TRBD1,TGTGCCAGCAGCTTTGGACAGGCCTACAATGAGCAGTTCTTC,CASSFGQAYNEQFF
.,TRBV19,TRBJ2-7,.,TGTGCCAGTAGTCGTGCCCGTGAGGAGCAGTACTTC,CASSRAREEQYF
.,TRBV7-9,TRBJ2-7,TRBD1,TGTGCCAGCAGCTACGGGACAGGGAACGAGCAGTACTTC,CASSYGTGNEQYF
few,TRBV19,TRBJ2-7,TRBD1,TGTGCCAGTAGTAAGGTCGGACAGGGGAGCTACGAGCAGTACTTC,CASSKVGQGSYEQYF
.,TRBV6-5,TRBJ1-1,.,TGTGCCAGCAGTTACTCCCGGACAGCGCACACTGAAGCTTTCTTT,CASSYSRTAHTEAFF
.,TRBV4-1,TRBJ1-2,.,TGCGCCAGCAGCCCTGTCGGTTATGGCTACACCTTC,CASSPVGYGYTF
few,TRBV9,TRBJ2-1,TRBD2,TGTGCCAGCAGCTCCAACCAGCCGCTAGCGGGGGGCAATGAGCAGTTCTTC,CASSSNQPLAGGNEQFF
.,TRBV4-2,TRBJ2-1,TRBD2,TGTGCCAGCAGCGGGGGGGGACTATACAATGAGCAGTTCTTC,CASSGGGLYNEQFF
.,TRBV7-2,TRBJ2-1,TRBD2,TGTGCCAGCAGCCCTAGTGGGCGGGGGGCCAGCGATGAGCAGTTCTTC,CASSPSGRGASDEQFF
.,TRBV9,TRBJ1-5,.,TGTGCCAGCAGCGTAGTAGAAGGACAGTCACCCAATCAGCCCCAGCATTTT,CASSVVEGQSPNQPQHF
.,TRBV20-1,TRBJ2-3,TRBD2,TGCAGTGCTAGTCTAACTAGCGGGAGTGGTACGCAGTATTTT,CSASLTSGSGTQYF
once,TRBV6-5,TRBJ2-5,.,TGTGCCAGCAGTTACTCGTGGCAGGGCCAAGAGACCCAGTACTTC,CASSYSWQGQETQYF
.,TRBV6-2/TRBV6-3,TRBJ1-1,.,TGTGCCAGCAGCCACACTCGGGACCTTGAAGCTTTCTTT,CASSHTRDLEAFF
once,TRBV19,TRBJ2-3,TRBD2,TGTGCCAGTAGTACCGGGACTAGCGGCACAGATACGCAGTATTTT,CASSTGTSGTDTQYF
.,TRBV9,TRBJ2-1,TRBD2,TGTGCCAGCAGCGCCCGACTAGCGGGGGTTAACCGGGGCAATGAGCAGTTCTTC,CASSARLAGVNRGNEQFF
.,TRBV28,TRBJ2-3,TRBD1,TGTGCCAGCAGTTTGCGGGACAGGGGGCGAGATACGCAGTATTTT,CASSLRDRGRDTQYF
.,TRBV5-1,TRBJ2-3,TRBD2,TGCGCCAGCAGCTTGGAACTAGCGGGGGCCTATACGCAGTATTTT,CASSLELAGAYTQYF
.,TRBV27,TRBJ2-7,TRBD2,TGTGCCAGCAGTTTATTAGCGGGAGCCCGCTCCTACGAGCAGTACTTC,CASSLLAGARSYEQYF
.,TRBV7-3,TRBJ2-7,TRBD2,TGTGCCAGCAGCTTACTAGCGGGGGGGTCCTACGAGCAGTACTTC,CASSLLAGGSYEQYF